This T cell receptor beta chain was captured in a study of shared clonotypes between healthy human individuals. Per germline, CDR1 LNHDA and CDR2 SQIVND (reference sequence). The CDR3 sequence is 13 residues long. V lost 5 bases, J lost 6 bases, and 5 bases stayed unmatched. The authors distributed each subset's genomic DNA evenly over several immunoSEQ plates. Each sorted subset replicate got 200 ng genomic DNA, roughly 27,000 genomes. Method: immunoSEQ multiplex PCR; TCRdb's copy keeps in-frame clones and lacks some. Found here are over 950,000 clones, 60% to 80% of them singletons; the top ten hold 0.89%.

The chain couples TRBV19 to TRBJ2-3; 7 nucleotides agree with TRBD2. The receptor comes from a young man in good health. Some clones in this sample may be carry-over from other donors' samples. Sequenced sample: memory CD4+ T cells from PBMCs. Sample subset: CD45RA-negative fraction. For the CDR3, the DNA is TGTGCCAGTAGTGCCCCCGGGGGGGATACGCAGTATTTT. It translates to CASSAPGGDTQYF.